Listed below are T cell receptor beta chains from one sample, sequenced in a study of blood T cells in healthy people across ages. TCRdb ran MiXCR on the 5' RACE reads and lists one entry per CDR3 protein. The sample has 550,000 to 650,000 distinct CDR3 sequences; roughly 30% are singletons. Input material: blood. The receptor set was obtained from a woman aged 80 or older in good health. The CDR3 runs from the conserved cysteine through the conserved F or W.

V	J	CDR3
TRBV11-3	TRBJ2-1	CASGRDNEQFF
TRBV10-1	TRBJ2-6	CTGVGANVLTF
TRBV27	TRBJ2-3	CASSKDGVPSTDTQYF
TRBV5-6	TRBJ2-7	CASSLGVSYEQYF
TRBV20-1	TRBJ2-1	CSSSLGVGISQFF
TRBV4-3	TRBJ1-6	CASSQDFVGILTSPLHF
TRBV7-3	TRBJ2-3	CASSARGGGRDTQYF
TRBV29-1	TRBJ2-5	CSVADWRGTEQYF
TRBV5-1	TRBJ2-3	CASSFSRGRGFSTDTQYF
TRBV7-3	.	CASSLRGGGDYEQYF